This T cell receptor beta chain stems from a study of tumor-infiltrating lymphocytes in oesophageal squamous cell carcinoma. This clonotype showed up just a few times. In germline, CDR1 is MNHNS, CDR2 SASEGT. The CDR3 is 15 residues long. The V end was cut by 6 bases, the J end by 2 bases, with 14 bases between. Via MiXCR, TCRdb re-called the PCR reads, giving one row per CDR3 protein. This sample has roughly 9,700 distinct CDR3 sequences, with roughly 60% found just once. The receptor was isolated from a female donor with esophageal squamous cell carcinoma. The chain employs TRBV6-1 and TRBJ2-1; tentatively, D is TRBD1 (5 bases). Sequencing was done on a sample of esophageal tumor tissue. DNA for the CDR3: TGTGCCAGCAGCAGCAGGGTTCAAACCTACAATGAGCAGTTCTTC. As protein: CASSSRVQTYNEQFF.